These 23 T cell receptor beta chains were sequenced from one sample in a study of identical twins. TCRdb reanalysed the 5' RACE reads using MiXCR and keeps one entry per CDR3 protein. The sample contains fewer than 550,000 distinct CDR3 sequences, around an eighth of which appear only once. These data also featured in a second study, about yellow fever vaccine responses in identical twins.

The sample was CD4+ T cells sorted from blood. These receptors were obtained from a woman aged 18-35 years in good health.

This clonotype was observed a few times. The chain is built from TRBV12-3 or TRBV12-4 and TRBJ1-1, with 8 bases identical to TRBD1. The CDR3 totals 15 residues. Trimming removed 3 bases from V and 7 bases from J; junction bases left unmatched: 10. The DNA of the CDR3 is TGTGCCAGCAGTTTCGGGTGGCCAGGGGGCCGTGAAGCTTTCTTT. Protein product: CASSFGWPGGREAFF.

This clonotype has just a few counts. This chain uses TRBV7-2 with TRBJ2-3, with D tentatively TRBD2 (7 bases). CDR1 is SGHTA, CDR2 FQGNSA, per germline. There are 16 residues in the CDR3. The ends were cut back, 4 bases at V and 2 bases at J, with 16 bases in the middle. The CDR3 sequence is CASSSGAGAYTDTQYF. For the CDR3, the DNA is TGTGCCAGCAGCTCCGGGGCGGGGGCGTACACAGATACGCAGTATTTT.

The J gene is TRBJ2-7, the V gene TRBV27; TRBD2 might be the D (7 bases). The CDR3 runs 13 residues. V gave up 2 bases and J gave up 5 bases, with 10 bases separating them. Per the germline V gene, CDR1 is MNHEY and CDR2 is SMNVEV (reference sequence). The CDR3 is CASSLRGADEQYF. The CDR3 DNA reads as TGTGCCAGCAGTTTACGGGGGGCCGACGAGCAGTACTTC.

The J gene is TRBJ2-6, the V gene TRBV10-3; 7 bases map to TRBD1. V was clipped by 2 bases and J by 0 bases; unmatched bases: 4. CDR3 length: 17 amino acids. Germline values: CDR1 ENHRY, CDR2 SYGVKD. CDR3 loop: CAISEPGQFSGANVLTF. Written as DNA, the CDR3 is TGTGCCATCAGTGAGCCGGGACAGTTCTCTGGGGCCAACGTCCTGACTTTC.

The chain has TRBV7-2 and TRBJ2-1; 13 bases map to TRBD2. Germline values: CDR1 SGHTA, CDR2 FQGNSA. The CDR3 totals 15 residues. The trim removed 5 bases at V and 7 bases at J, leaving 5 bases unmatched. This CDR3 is CASSVTSGGWNEQFF. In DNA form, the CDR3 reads TGTGCCAGCAGCGTGACTAGCGGGGGGTGGAATGAGCAGTTCTTC.

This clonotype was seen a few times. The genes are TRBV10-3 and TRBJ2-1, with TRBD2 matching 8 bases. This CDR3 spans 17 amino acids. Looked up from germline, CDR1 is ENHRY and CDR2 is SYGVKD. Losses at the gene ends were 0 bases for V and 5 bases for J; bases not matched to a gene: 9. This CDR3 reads CAISESTKTSVDNEQFF. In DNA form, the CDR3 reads TGTGCCATCAGTGAGTCGACTAAGACTAGCGTAGACAATGAGCAGTTCTTC.

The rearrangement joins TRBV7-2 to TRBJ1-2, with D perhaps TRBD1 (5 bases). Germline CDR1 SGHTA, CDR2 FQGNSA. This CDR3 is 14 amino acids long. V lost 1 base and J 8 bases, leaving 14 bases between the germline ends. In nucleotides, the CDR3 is TGTGCCAGCAGCTTAGTTCTCGTTGGGGACGGCTACACCTTC. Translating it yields CASSLVLVGDGYTF.

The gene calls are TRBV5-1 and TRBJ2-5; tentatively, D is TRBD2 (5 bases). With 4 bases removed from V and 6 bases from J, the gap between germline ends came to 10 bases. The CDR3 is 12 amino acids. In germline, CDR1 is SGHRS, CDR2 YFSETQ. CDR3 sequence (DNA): TGCGCCAGCAGCGCGGAGGCCCAGACCCAGTACTTC. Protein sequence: CASSAEAQTQYF. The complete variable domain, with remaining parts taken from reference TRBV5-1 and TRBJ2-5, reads KAGVTQTPRYLIKTRGQQVTLSCSPISGHRSVSWYQQTPGQGLQFLFEYFSETQRNKGNFPGRFSGRQFSNSRSEMNVSTLELGDSALYLCASSAEAQTQYFGPGTRLLVL.

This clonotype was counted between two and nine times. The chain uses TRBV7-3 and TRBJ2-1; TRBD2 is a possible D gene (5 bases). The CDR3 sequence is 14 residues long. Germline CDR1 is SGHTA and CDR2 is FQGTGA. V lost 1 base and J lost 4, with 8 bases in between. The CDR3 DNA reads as TGTGCCAGCAGCTTAAACGGGGAATACAATGAGCAGTTCTTC. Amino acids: CASSLNGEYNEQFF.

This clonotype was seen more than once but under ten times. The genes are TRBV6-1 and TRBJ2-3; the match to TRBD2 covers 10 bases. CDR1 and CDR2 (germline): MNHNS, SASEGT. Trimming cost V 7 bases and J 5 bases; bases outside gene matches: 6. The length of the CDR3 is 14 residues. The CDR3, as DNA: TGTGCCAGCACTGGTTTAGCGGGAGGAGATACGCAGTATTTT. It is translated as CASTGLAGGDTQYF.

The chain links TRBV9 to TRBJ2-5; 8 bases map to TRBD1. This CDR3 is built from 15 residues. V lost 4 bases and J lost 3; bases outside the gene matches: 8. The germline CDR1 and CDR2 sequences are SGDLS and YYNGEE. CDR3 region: CASSPTDREEETQYF. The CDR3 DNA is TGTGCCAGCAGCCCGACGGACAGGGAGGAAGAGACCCAGTACTTC.

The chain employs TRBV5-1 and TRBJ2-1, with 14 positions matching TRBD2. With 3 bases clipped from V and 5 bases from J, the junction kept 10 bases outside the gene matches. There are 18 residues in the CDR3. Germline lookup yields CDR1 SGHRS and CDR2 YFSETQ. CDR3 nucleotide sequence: TGCGCCAGCAGCTGGGCCGGGACTAGCGGGAGAGAAAACAATGAGCAGTTCTTC. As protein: CASSWAGTSGRENNEQFF.

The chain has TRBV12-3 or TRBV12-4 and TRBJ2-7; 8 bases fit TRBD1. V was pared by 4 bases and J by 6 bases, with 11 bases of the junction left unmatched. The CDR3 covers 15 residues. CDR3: CASSYIQGALFEQYF. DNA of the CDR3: TGTGCCAGCAGTTACATCCAGGGGGCGCTTTTCGAGCAGTACTTC.

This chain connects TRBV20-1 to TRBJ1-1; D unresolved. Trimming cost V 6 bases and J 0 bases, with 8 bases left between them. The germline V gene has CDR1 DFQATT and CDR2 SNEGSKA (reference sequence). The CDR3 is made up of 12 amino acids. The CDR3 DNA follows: TGCAGTGCCGTAGGGTTGAACACTGAAGCTTTCTTT. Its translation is CSAVGLNTEAFF.

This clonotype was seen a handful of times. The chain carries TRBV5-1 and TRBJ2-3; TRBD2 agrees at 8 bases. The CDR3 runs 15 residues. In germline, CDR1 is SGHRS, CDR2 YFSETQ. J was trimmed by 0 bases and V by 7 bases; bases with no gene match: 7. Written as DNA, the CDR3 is TGCGCCAGCCGGCGGGGGGATTCTAGCACAGATACGCAGTATTTT. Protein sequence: CASRRGDSSTDTQYF.

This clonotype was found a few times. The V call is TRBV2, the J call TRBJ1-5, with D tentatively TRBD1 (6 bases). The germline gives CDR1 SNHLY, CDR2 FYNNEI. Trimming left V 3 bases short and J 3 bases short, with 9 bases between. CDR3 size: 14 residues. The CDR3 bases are TGTGCCAGCAGTGAGACAGGCCTCAATCAGCCCCAGCATTTT. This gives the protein CASSETGLNQPQHF.

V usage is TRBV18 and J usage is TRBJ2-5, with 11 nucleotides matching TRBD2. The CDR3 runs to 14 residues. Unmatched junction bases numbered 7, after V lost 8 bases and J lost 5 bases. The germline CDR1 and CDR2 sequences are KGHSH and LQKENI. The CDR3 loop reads CASGGLAGGETQYF. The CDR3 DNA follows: TGTGCCAGCGGCGGCCTAGCGGGGGGTGAGACCCAGTACTTC.

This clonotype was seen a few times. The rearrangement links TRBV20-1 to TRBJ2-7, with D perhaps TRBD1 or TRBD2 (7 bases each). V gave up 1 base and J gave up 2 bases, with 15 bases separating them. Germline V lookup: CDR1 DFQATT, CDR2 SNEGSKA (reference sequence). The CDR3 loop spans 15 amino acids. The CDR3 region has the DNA TGCAGTGCTAGAGGAAACAGGGGAGGGACCTACGAGCAGTACTTC. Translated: CSARGNRGGTYEQYF.

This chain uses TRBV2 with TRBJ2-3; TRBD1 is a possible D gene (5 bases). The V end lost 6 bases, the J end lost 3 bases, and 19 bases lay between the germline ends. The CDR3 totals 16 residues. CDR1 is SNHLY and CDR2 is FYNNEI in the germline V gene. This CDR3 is CASSSDGAPGTDTQYF. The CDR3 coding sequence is TGTGCCAGCAGCTCCGACGGAGCCCCAGGGACAGATACGCAGTATTTT.

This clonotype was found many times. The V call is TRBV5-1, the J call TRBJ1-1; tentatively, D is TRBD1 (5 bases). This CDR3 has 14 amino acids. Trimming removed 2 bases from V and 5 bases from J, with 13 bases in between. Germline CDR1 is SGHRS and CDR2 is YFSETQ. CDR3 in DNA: TGCGCCAGCAGCTTAACAGGTTCGGGAACTGAAGCTTTCTTT. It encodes CASSLTGSGTEAFF.

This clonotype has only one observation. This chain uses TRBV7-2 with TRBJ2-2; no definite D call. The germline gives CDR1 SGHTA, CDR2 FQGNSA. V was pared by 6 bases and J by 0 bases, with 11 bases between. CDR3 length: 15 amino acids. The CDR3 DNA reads TGTGCCAGCAGATACGACCGAGCGAACACCGGGGAGCTGTTTTTT. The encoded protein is CASRYDRANTGELFF. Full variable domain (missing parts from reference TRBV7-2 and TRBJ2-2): GAGVSQSPSNKVTEKGKDVELRCDPISGHTALYWYRQSLGQGLEFLIYFQGNSAPDKSGLPSDRFSAERTGGSVSTLTIQRTQQEDSAVYLCASRYDRANTGELFFGEGSRLTVL.

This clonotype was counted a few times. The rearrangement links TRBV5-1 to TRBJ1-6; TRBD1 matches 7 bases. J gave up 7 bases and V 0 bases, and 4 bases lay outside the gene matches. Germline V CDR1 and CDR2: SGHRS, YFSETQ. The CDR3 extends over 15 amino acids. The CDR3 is CASSLEGGWNSPLHF. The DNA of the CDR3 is TGCGCCAGCAGCTTGGAAGGGGGCTGGAATTCACCCCTCCACTTT.

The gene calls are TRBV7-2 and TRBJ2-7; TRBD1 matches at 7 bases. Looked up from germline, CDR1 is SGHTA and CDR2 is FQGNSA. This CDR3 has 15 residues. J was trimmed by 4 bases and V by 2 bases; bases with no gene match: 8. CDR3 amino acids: CASSLFVTGLYEQYF. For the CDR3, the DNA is TGTGCCAGCAGCTTATTTGTGACAGGGTTGTACGAGCAGTACTTC.